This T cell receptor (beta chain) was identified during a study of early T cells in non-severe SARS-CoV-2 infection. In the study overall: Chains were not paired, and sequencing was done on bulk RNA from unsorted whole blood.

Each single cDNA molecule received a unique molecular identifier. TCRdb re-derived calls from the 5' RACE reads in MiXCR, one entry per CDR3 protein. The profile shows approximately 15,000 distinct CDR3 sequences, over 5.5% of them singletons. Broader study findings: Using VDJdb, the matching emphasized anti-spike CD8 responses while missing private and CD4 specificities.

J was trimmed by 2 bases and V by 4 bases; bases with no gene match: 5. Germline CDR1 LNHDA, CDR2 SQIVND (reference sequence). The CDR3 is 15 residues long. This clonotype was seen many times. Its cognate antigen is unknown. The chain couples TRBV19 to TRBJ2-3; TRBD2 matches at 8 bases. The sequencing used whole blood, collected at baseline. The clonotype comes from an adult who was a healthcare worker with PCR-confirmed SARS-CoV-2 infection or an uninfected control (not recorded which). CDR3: CASSTRTSPTDTQYF. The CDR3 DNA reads TGTGCCAGTAGTACCCGGACTAGCCCCACAGATACGCAGTATTTT.